This T cell receptor (beta chain) was sequenced during a study of blood T cell repertoires in COVID-19. Original analysis: The authors estimated nucleated cell counts from reference gene primer amplification. Clones were sequenced by immunoSEQ multiplex PCR, and TCRdb holds only the in-frame ones, with some missing. That table furnishes V, J and clone size, whereas the DNA furnished D and trimming. The sample comprises about 230,000 clones, 65% to 90% of which are singletons, and about 9.9% rests with the top ten. This sequence was found in a man aged 50 to 59 with COVID-19, enrolled during active disease. The source material was peripheral blood.

Here the CDR3 reads CASSPRDSSPSDNSPLHF. The CDR3 bases are TGTGCCAGCAGTCCACGGGACAGCTCTCCTTCGGATAATTCACCCCTCCACTTT. The gene calls are TRBV6-2 or TRBV6-3 and TRBJ1-6; the match to TRBD1 covers 7 bases. Germline loops: CDR1 MNHEY, CDR2 SVGEGT. With V trimmed by 5 bases and J by 5 bases, 15 bases remained unmatched. This CDR3 has 18 amino acids.